This T cell receptor beta chain originates from a study of Graves' ophthalmopathy and Graves' hyperthyroidism. Study summary: Samples of peripheral blood were obtained at initial diagnosis, prior to treatment of any kind.

Included hyperthyroidism patients were aged 18 to 65 and newly diagnosed (under 2 months' duration). Exclusion applied to patients with other autoimmune diseases, uncontrolled infections, pregnancy or lactation. The authors diagnosed from clinical symptoms, serum thyroxine, TRAb, thyroid ultrasound and orbital computed tomography. With respect to this clonotype: At one end the junction does not follow the germline gene, possibly because of a read error.

Amplified material comprised TCR beta CDR3 regions derived from RNA transcripts. First-round RT-PCR with HTBI primers preceded a second-round multiplex PCR. TCRdb reprocessed the multiplex PCR reads via MiXCR and lists one record per CDR3 protein. The sample lists about 400,000 distinct CDR3 sequences; 21% were seen once. This receptor was taken from a woman under 30 with stable Graves' hyperthyroidism. Sequencing was performed on peripheral blood.

In DNA, the CDR3 is TGTGCCAGCAGCCCCCCGACTTCGGATACGCAGGATTTT. It codes for CASSPPTSDTQDF. The chain uses TRBV4-2 and TRBJ2-3; D is unclear. Germline V gene data show CDR1 as LGHNA and CDR2 as YNFKEQ. This CDR3 has 13 residues.